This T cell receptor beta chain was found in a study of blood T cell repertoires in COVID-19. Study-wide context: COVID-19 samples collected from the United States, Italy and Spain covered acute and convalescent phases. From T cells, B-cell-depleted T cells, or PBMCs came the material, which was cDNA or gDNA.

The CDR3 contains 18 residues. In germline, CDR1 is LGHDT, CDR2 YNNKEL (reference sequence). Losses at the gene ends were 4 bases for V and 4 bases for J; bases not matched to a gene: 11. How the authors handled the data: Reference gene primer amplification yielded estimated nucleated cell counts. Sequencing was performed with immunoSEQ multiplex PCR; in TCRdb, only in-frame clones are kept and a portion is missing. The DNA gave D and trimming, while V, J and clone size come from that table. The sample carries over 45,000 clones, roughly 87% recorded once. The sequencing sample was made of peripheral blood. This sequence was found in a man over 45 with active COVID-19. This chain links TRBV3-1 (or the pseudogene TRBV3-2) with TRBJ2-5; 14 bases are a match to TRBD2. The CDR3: CASSLGTSGRRIGETQYF. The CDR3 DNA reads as TGTGCCAGCAGCCTCGGGACTAGCGGGAGAAGGATTGGAGAGACCCAGTACTTC.